A selection of T cell receptor beta chains follows, all from one sample in a study of T cell responses to AZD1222 COVID-19 vaccine. Here immunoSEQ multiplex PCR was the method, and the copy in TCRdb shows in-frame clones only, minus some. Seen here are about 160,000 clones, 85% to 90% observed once, and the top ten hold approximately 7.2%. Sequenced here: peripheral blood, sampled on day 0 of AZD1222 vaccination. The receptor source for this set is an adult in good health. CDR3s include the opening cysteine and the closing phenylalanine or tryptophan. Each record gives: D gene, J gene, clone size, V gene, CDR3 DNA, CDR3 protein. The D gene is left open where the match is weak. A row's size may be missing; if present it is once, few, many or a size class.

d_gene: .; j_gene: TRBJ1-1; abundance: .; v_gene: TRBV19; CDR3nt: TGTGCCAGTAGCCGCACAGGGAACACTGAAGCTTTCTTT; CDR3aa: CASSRTGNTEAFF
d_gene: .; j_gene: TRBJ1-5; abundance: .; v_gene: TRBV10-3; CDR3nt: TGTGCCATCAGTGAGTCAGGAGGGCGAGATCAGCCCCAGCATTTT; CDR3aa: CAISESGGRDQPQHF
d_gene: .; j_gene: TRBJ2-2; abundance: few; v_gene: TRBV11-2; CDR3nt: TGTGCCAGCAGCGCACAGGGCCCCGGGGAGCTGTTTTTT; CDR3aa: CASSAQGPGELFF
d_gene: TRBD1; j_gene: TRBJ1-1; abundance: .; v_gene: TRBV19; CDR3nt: TGTGCCAGTAGTATGGAGGCAGGGGGCCGGATAAACACTGAAGCTTTCTTT; CDR3aa: CASSMEAGGRINTEAFF
d_gene: .; j_gene: TRBJ2-5; abundance: .; v_gene: TRBV5-1; CDR3nt: TGCGCCAGCAGCTTCCAAGAGACCCAGTACTTC; CDR3aa: CASSFQETQYF
d_gene: TRBD1; j_gene: TRBJ1-6; abundance: .; v_gene: TRBV19; CDR3nt: TGTGCCAGTAGTATAGACCTACCTGTGACCGGGACAGGGTACCGTAATTCACCCCTCCACTTT; CDR3aa: CASSIDLPVTGTGYRNSPLHF
d_gene: TRBD2; j_gene: TRBJ2-5; abundance: .; v_gene: TRBV12-3/TRBV12-4; CDR3nt: TGTGCCAGCAGTTTTCGGGGGGGAGAGACCCAGTACTTC; CDR3aa: CASSFRGGETQYF
d_gene: .; j_gene: TRBJ2-7; abundance: few; v_gene: TRBV19; CDR3nt: TGTGCCAGTAGTCCCACCGCAACCTACGAGCAGTACTTC; CDR3aa: CASSPTATYEQYF
d_gene: .; j_gene: TRBJ1-1; abundance: .; v_gene: TRBV5-1; CDR3nt: TGCGCCAGCAGCTTGGTAGCAGGGGAGAACACTGAAGCTTTCTTT; CDR3aa: CASSLVAGENTEAFF
d_gene: .; j_gene: TRBJ2-5; abundance: .; v_gene: TRBV28; CDR3nt: TGTGCCAGCAGCAATCCCCCTCTGGGCGGGGAGACCCAGTACTTC; CDR3aa: CASSNPPLGGETQYF
d_gene: .; j_gene: TRBJ1-1; abundance: .; v_gene: TRBV3-1/TRBV3-2; CDR3nt: TGTGCCAGCAGCCAAGGACAGCTATTTCTGGCTGAAGCTTTCTTT; CDR3aa: CASSQGQLFLAEAFF
d_gene: .; j_gene: TRBJ1-1; abundance: .; v_gene: TRBV7-3; CDR3nt: TGTGCCAGCAGCCCCAGGGGTTTTGGGGCGTCTGAAGCTTTCTTT; CDR3aa: CASSPRGFGASEAFF
d_gene: .; j_gene: TRBJ2-5; abundance: .; v_gene: TRBV25-1; CDR3nt: TGTGCCAGCAGTGGGCAGGGGGGTGTAGAGACCCAGTACTTC; CDR3aa: CASSGQGGVETQYF
d_gene: TRBD2; j_gene: TRBJ2-3; abundance: .; v_gene: TRBV7-2; CDR3nt: TGTGCCAGCAGCTTAGATCCCCTAGCGGGGAGCACAGATACGCAGTATTTT; CDR3aa: CASSLDPLAGSTDTQYF
d_gene: .; j_gene: TRBJ1-4; abundance: .; v_gene: TRBV10-3; CDR3nt: TGTGCCATCAGTGAGTCGGGCAGCCGGGCGGAAAAACTGTTTTTT; CDR3aa: CAISESGSRAEKLFF
d_gene: TRBD1; j_gene: TRBJ1-2; abundance: .; v_gene: TRBV5-1; CDR3nt: TGCGCCAGCAGCCCCGGGACAGCAATCTATGGCTACACCTTC; CDR3aa: CASSPGTAIYGYTF
d_gene: TRBD1; j_gene: TRBJ2-3; abundance: .; v_gene: TRBV27; CDR3nt: TGTGCCAGCAGTTTAACTCCGGGACAGGACTTAGATACGCAGTATTTT; CDR3aa: CASSLTPGQDLDTQYF
d_gene: .; j_gene: TRBJ1-6; abundance: .; v_gene: TRBV18; CDR3nt: TGTGCCAGCTCACCGGCCAATAATTCACCCCTCCACTTT; CDR3aa: CASSPANNSPLHF
d_gene: TRBD2; j_gene: TRBJ2-1; abundance: .; v_gene: TRBV27; CDR3nt: TGTGCCAGCAGTTTCGGACTAGCGGACAATGAGCAGTTCTTC; CDR3aa: CASSFGLADNEQFF
d_gene: .; j_gene: TRBJ2-3; abundance: once; v_gene: TRBV2; CDR3nt: TGTGCCAGCAGTGAAGGACTGACGGGGACACAGTATTTT; CDR3aa: CASSEGLTGTQYF
d_gene: .; j_gene: TRBJ1-1; abundance: .; v_gene: TRBV3-1/TRBV3-2; CDR3nt: TGTGCCAGCAGCCAAGCCCCACAGGGAACTGAAGCTTTCTTT; CDR3aa: CASSQAPQGTEAFF
d_gene: .; j_gene: TRBJ1-1; abundance: .; v_gene: TRBV7-2; CDR3nt: TGTGCCAGCAGCTTACAACGACAGGACACTGAAGCTTTCTTT; CDR3aa: CASSLQRQDTEAFF
d_gene: TRBD2; j_gene: TRBJ2-5; abundance: once; v_gene: TRBV5-1; CDR3nt: TGCGCCAGCAGCTCCCGGGGGGGCGTTGGAGAGACCCAGTACTTC; CDR3aa: CASSSRGGVGETQYF
d_gene: .; j_gene: TRBJ2-5; abundance: .; v_gene: TRBV3-1/TRBV3-2; CDR3nt: TGTGCCAGCAGCCAAGAGCAGAGGGGACGGGGAGAGACCCAGTACTTC; CDR3aa: CASSQEQRGRGETQYF
d_gene: .; j_gene: TRBJ1-2; abundance: .; v_gene: TRBV12-3/TRBV12-4; CDR3nt: TGTGCCAGCGGCGGGGGGCGGAACTATGGCTACACCTTC; CDR3aa: CASGGGRNYGYTF
d_gene: .; j_gene: TRBJ2-2; abundance: .; v_gene: TRBV9; CDR3nt: TGTGCCAGCAGCATGACAGTGGTCGCGTCAAACACCGGGGAGCTGTTTTTT; CDR3aa: CASSMTVVASNTGELFF
d_gene: .; j_gene: TRBJ1-2; abundance: .; v_gene: TRBV30; CDR3nt: TGTGCCTGGACCTCCTTCGGGGGCTATGGCTACACCTTC; CDR3aa: CAWTSFGGYGYTF
d_gene: .; j_gene: TRBJ1-1; abundance: .; v_gene: TRBV15; CDR3nt: TGTGCCACCAGCAGAGGGGGCGGGTCAAACACTGAAGCTTTCTTT; CDR3aa: CATSRGGGSNTEAFF
d_gene: TRBD2; j_gene: TRBJ2-7; abundance: .; v_gene: TRBV6-5; CDR3nt: TGTGCCAGCAGTCCCCTAGCGGGGGGGGGCTACGAGCAGTACTTC; CDR3aa: CASSPLAGGGYEQYF
d_gene: TRBD2; j_gene: TRBJ2-1; abundance: .; v_gene: TRBV19; CDR3nt: TGTGCCAGTAGTATCGGGGCGGTAGCGGGGGGAGGCAATGAGCAGTTCTTC; CDR3aa: CASSIGAVAGGGNEQFF
d_gene: .; j_gene: TRBJ2-5; abundance: .; v_gene: TRBV20-1; CDR3nt: TGCAGTGGGGGGGGCCGCGAGACCCAGTACTTC; CDR3aa: CSGGGRETQYF
d_gene: .; j_gene: TRBJ1-1; abundance: .; v_gene: TRBV5-4; CDR3nt: TGTGCCAGCAGCTTCCAGCTGAACACTGAAGCTTTCTTT; CDR3aa: CASSFQLNTEAFF
d_gene: TRBD1; j_gene: TRBJ2-5; abundance: .; v_gene: TRBV18; CDR3nt: TGTGCCAGCTCACCACCACAGGGGCAAGAGACCCAGTACTTC; CDR3aa: CASSPPQGQETQYF
d_gene: .; j_gene: TRBJ2-5; abundance: .; v_gene: TRBV5-1; CDR3nt: TGCGCCAGCAGCCGGAGACTAAGGGAGACCCAGTACTTC; CDR3aa: CASSRRLRETQYF
d_gene: .; j_gene: TRBJ2-7; abundance: .; v_gene: TRBV12-3/TRBV12-4; CDR3nt: TGTGCCAGCAGGGGGTTGGTTTCCTACGAGCAGTACTTC; CDR3aa: CASRGLVSYEQYF
d_gene: .; j_gene: TRBJ1-1; abundance: .; v_gene: TRBV21-1; CDR3nt: TGTGCCAGCAGCAAAGCCCAATCAGGGTTTCGCACTGAAGCTTTCTTT; CDR3aa: CASSKAQSGFRTEAFF
d_gene: .; j_gene: TRBJ1-2; abundance: .; v_gene: TRBV6-5; CDR3nt: TGTGCCAGCAGTTACAGAGAGACGAACTATGGCTACACCTTC; CDR3aa: CASSYRETNYGYTF
d_gene: TRBD2; j_gene: TRBJ2-5; abundance: .; v_gene: TRBV10-2; CDR3nt: TGCGCCAGCCTAGCGGGGGCCACTTTGGAGACCCAGTACTTC; CDR3aa: CASLAGATLETQYF
d_gene: .; j_gene: TRBJ1-4; abundance: once; v_gene: TRBV15; CDR3nt: TGTGCCACCAGCAGAGCCGGGGATTGGGAAAAACTGTTTTTT; CDR3aa: CATSRAGDWEKLFF
d_gene: TRBD1; j_gene: TRBJ1-2; abundance: .; v_gene: TRBV6-5; CDR3nt: TGTGCCAGCAGTTACCAACCGGACAGGGCCCGGGGAGGCTACACCTTC; CDR3aa: CASSYQPDRARGGYTF
d_gene: .; j_gene: TRBJ2-3; abundance: .; v_gene: TRBV18; CDR3nt: TGTGCCAGCTCACCGCGACAGGCCCTCACAGATACGCAGTATTTT; CDR3aa: CASSPRQALTDTQYF
d_gene: .; j_gene: TRBJ2-2; abundance: few; v_gene: TRBV19; CDR3nt: TGTGCCAGTAGTATAGTCACCGGGGAGCTGTTTTTT; CDR3aa: CASSIVTGELFF
d_gene: TRBD1; j_gene: TRBJ1-1; abundance: .; v_gene: TRBV18; CDR3nt: TGTGCCAGCTCACCGAAACAGGGGGCTAACACTGAAGCTTTCTTT; CDR3aa: CASSPKQGANTEAFF
d_gene: TRBD2; j_gene: TRBJ2-3; abundance: .; v_gene: TRBV5-1; CDR3nt: TGCGCCAGCAGTTCAAGCGGGGGTGTAGGAGATACGCAGTATTTT; CDR3aa: CASSSSGGVGDTQYF
d_gene: .; j_gene: TRBJ1-2; abundance: .; v_gene: TRBV23-1; CDR3nt: TGCGCCAGCAGTCAATGGGAGGGATACACCCCCCGCAACACCTTC; CDR3aa: CASSQWEGYTPRNTF
d_gene: .; j_gene: TRBJ2-7; abundance: few; v_gene: TRBV6-5; CDR3nt: TGTGCCAGCAGAACTTCAACTCAGGGGACCTACGAGCAGTACTTC; CDR3aa: CASRTSTQGTYEQYF
d_gene: .; j_gene: TRBJ1-1; abundance: .; v_gene: TRBV11-3; CDR3nt: TGTGCCAGCAGCTTAGGGGGCCCCGGGGCTGAAGCTTTCTTT; CDR3aa: CASSLGGPGAEAFF
d_gene: TRBD2; j_gene: TRBJ2-3; abundance: .; v_gene: TRBV6-2/TRBV6-3; CDR3nt: TGTGCCAGCAGTTACTCCCCGACTAGCGGGGGGGCCCCAGATACGCAGTATTTT; CDR3aa: CASSYSPTSGGAPDTQYF
d_gene: TRBD2; j_gene: TRBJ2-5; abundance: .; v_gene: TRBV27; CDR3nt: TGTGCCAGCAGTTTTGCGGGGGGTGAGACCCAGTACTTC; CDR3aa: CASSFAGGETQYF
d_gene: .; j_gene: TRBJ1-3; abundance: .; v_gene: TRBV29-1; CDR3nt: TGCAGCGTTGAACTCCTTCTCAGGGAGGGAAACACCATATATTTT; CDR3aa: CSVELLLREGNTIYF
d_gene: TRBD2; j_gene: TRBJ2-7; abundance: .; v_gene: TRBV11-1; CDR3nt: TGTGCCAGCAGCTTCCGGGAGGGGTACATCTCCTACGAGCAGTACTTC; CDR3aa: CASSFREGYISYEQYF